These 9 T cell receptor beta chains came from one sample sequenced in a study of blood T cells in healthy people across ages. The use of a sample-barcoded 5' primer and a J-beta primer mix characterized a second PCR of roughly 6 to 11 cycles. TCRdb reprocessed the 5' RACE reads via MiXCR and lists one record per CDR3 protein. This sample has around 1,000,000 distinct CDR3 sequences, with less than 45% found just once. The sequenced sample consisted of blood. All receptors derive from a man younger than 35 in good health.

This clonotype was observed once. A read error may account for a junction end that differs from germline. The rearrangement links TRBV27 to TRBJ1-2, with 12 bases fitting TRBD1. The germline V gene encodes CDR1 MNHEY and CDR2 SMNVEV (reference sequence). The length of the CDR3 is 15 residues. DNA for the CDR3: TGTGCCGGCAGTTTCGGGGACAGGGGGCGGGCTGGCTACACCTTC. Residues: CAGSFGDRGRAGYTF.

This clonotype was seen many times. The CDR3 DNA reads TGTGCCAGCAGCTTAGGGGACAATGAGCAGTTCTTC. Encoded protein: CASSLGDNEQFF. V is TRBV5-6 and J is TRBJ2-1; TRBD1 is a possible D gene (5 bases). The germline V and J ends were trimmed by 2 bases and 5 bases, with 5 bases remaining between them. The CDR3 sequence is 12 residues long. Germline lookup yields CDR1 SGHDT and CDR2 YYEEEE.

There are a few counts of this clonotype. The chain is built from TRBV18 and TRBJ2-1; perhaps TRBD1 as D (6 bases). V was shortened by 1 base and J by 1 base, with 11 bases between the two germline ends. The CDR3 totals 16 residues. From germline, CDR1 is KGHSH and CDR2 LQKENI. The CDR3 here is CASSPRTADSYNEQFF. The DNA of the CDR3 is TGTGCCAGCTCACCACGGACAGCTGATTCCTACAATGAGCAGTTCTTC.

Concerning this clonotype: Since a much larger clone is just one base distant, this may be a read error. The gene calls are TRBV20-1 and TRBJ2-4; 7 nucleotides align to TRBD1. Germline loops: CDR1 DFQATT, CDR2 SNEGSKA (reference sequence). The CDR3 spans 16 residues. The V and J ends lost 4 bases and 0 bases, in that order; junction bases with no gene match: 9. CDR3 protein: CSAKGQVFIAKNIQYF. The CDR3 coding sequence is TGCAGTGCTAAAGGACAGGTCTTTATAGCCAAAAACATTCAGTACTTC.

CDR3 in amino acids: CASSYSRVYYTF. CDR3 sequence (DNA): TGTGCCAGCAGTTACTCCCGGGTTTACTACACCTTC. The gene calls are TRBV6-2 or TRBV6-3 and TRBJ1-2; D call uncertain. This CDR3 has 12 amino acids. Looked up from germline, CDR1 is MNHEY and CDR2 is SVGEGT. Trimming pared 0 bases from V and 10 bases from J, leaving 9 bases between.

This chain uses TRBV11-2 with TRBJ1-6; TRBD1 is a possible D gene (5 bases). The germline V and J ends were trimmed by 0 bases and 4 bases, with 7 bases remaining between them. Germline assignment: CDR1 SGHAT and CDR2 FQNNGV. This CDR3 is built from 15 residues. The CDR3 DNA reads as TGTGCCAGCAGCTTAGAACCAGGGTATAATTCACCCCTCCACTTT. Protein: CASSLEPGYNSPLHF.

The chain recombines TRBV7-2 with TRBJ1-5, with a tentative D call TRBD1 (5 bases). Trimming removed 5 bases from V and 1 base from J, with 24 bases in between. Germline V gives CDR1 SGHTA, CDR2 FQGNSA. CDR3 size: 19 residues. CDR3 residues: CASSPLALGAGVSNQPQHF. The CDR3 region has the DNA TGTGCCAGCAGCCCGCTCGCTCTCGGGGCGGGGGTCAGCAATCAGCCCCAGCATTTT.

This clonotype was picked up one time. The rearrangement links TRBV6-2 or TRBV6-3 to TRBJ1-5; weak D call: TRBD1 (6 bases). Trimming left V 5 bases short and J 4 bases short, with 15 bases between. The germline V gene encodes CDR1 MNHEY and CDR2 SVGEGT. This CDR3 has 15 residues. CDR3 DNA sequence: TGTGCCAGCAGTAACCGACGGGGGCAAAATCAGCCCCAGCATTTT. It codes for CASSNRRGQNQPQHF.

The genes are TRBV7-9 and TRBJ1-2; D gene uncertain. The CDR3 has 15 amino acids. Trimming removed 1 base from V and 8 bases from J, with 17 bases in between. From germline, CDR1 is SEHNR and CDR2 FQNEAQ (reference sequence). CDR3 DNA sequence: TGTGCCAGCAGCTTAGATTCTGGGCAACCCCTCGGCTACACCTTC. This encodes CASSLDSGQPLGYTF.